This TCR beta chain was identified during a study of blood T cell repertoires in COVID-19. Study-level information: Researchers got acute and convalescent COVID-19 samples from the United States, Italy and Spain. T cells, B-cell-depleted T cells, or PBMCs provided the cDNA or gDNA that served as material.

This CDR3 has 18 residues. Germline lookup yields CDR1 SNHLY and CDR2 FYNNEI. V was clipped by 2 bases and J by 0 bases; unmatched bases: 9. Original handling: Amplifying reference gene primers gave estimates of nucleated cell counts. The assay was immunoSEQ multiplex PCR, and TCRdb's table has in-frame clones only and misses some. V and J calls and clone size are given by that table; D and trimming were obtained from the DNA. The sample consists of just over 150,000 clones, approximately 86% of them appearing once. The chain carries TRBV2 and TRBJ2-1; 8 bases agree with TRBD1. The receptor was derived from a woman in her sixties or seventies with acute or convalescent COVID-19. The sample comprised peripheral blood. CDR3 sequence reads: CASSERGTGISSYNEQFF. The CDR3 region has the DNA TGTGCCAGCAGTGAACGGGGGACAGGAATTAGCTCCTACAATGAGCAGTTCTTC.